These 12 T cell receptor beta chains originate from one sample sequenced in a study of blood T cell repertoires in COVID-19. Measured with immunoSEQ multiplex PCR; TCRdb has only the in-frame clones, and not every one. Among roughly 170,000 clones listed, 85% to 90% were seen once. Specimen: peripheral blood. The receptors were sampled from a man between 65 and 80 years old with active or convalescent COVID-19.

The chain has TRBV4-1 and TRBJ1-3; D remains unclear. Germline V gene data show CDR1 as MGHRA and CDR2 as YSYEKL. V lost 1 base and J lost 0, with 10 bases in between. This CDR3 is built from 16 residues. CDR3 region: CASSQVRRLSGNTIYF. In DNA form, the CDR3 reads TGCGCCAGCAGCCAAGTAAGGAGACTCTCTGGAAACACCATATATTTT.

With regard to this clone: Compared with germline, one end of the junction differs, possibly owing to a read error. The V gene is TRBV28, the J gene TRBJ1-2; 7 bases agree with TRBD1. The V gene's germline CDR1 is MDHEN and CDR2 SYDVKM. The CDR3 extends over 16 amino acids. The CDR3 loop is CASSLWGQRPGSGYTF. The CDR3 region has the DNA TGTGCCAGCAGTCTATGGGGACAGCGCCCCGGCTCTGGCTACACCTTC.

The V and J genes are TRBV10-3 and TRBJ1-4; TRBD1 aligns across 9 bases. The germline V gene encodes CDR1 ENHRY and CDR2 SYGVKD. The CDR3 length is 16 residues. Trimming cost V 2 bases and J 7 bases; bases outside gene matches: 8. The CDR3 sequence is CAISEGRTGVGEKLFF. The DNA of the CDR3 is TGTGCCATCAGTGAGGGGCGGACAGGGGTGGGTGAAAAACTGTTTTTT.

In its sample, this clone was seen a few times. This chain joins TRBV28 and TRBJ1-4; the match to TRBD1 covers 9 bases. The CDR3 has 16 amino acids. V trimming: 3 bases; J trimming: 8 bases; junction bases outside the gene matches: 10. CDR1 and CDR2 from the germline V gene are MDHEN and SYDVKM. The CDR3 DNA reads as TGTGCCAGCAGTTTTATTTACCGGACAGGGGAGGAAAAACTGTTTTTT. Amino acid sequence: CASSFIYRTGEEKLFF.

Worth noting for this clone: This specimen includes other DNA sequences encoding the same CDR3. This chain connects TRBV2 to TRBJ1-5; D call uncertain. The ends were cut back, 0 bases at V and 4 bases at J, with 7 bases in the middle. Germline CDR1 reads SNHLY; CDR2 reads FYNNEI. The CDR3 sequence is 14 residues long. The CDR3 DNA follows: TGTGCCAGCAGTGAAGCGACTAAAAATCAGCCCCAGCATTTT. This sequence encodes CASSEATKNQPQHF.

The rearrangement joins TRBV10-3 to TRBJ1-6; the match to TRBD1 covers 7 bases. CDR3 length: 11 amino acids. CDR1 is ENHRY and CDR2 is SYGVKD in the germline V gene. V lost 3 bases and J lost 19; bases outside the gene matches: 6. CDR3 sequence reads: CAISEGTAWHF. The DNA for the CDR3 is TGTGCCATCAGTGAAGGGACAGCATGGCACTTT.

V is TRBV4-1 and J is TRBJ2-1; 14 positions agree with TRBD2. The CDR3 spans 17 residues. The V gene's germline CDR1 is MGHRA and CDR2 YSYEKL. J gave up 6 bases and V 0 bases, and 4 bases lay outside the gene matches. CDR3 amino acids: CASSQERGLAGANEQFF. DNA of the CDR3: TGCGCCAGCAGCCAAGAACGGGGACTAGCGGGAGCCAATGAGCAGTTCTTC.

The V and J genes are TRBV7-2 and TRBJ2-4; 7 bases are shared with TRBD2. This CDR3 has 15 amino acids. Trimming cost V 0 bases and J 6 bases; bases outside gene matches: 5. Germline CDR1 reads SGHTA; CDR2 reads FQGNSA. CDR3 DNA: TGTGCCAGCAGCTTAGCGCGGGAGTTCGGAAACATTCAGTACTTC. Translation gives CASSLAREFGNIQYF.

This clone was recorded once. The J gene is TRBJ1-6, the V gene TRBV23-1; TRBD1 matches at 9 bases. TRBV23-1 falls under the ORF class, with uncertain function. With 3 bases clipped from V and 7 bases from J, the junction kept 10 bases outside the gene matches. The CDR3 loop spans 17 amino acids. DNA of the CDR3: TGCGCCAGCAGTCACCCTGACAGGGGGGACGCCAATTCACCCCTCCACTTT. It codes for CASSHPDRGDANSPLHF.

This clone has just a few counts. This rearrangement joins TRBV29-1 to TRBJ1-1, with a tentative D call TRBD1 (6 bases). Germline CDR1 SQVTM, CDR2 ANQGSEA. The CDR3 length is 15 residues. V dropped 3 bases and J dropped 1 base, with 15 bases sitting between them. This CDR3 is CSVDWSGQQNTEAFF. The CDR3 nucleotides are TGCAGCGTTGACTGGAGTGGACAGCAGAACACTGAAGCTTTCTTT.

The CDR3 coding sequence is TGTGCCAGCAGTTCCCAGGGGAGCTCCTACGAGCAGTACTTC. Translated, it gives CASSSQGSSYEQYF. The chain links TRBV6-5 to TRBJ2-7; TRBD1 is a possible D gene (6 bases). The CDR3 extends over 14 amino acids. The germline CDR1 and CDR2 sequences are MNHEY and SVGAGI. The V end was cut by 4 bases, the J end by 0 bases, with 10 bases between.

The chain combines TRBV3-1 (or the pseudogene TRBV3-2) with TRBJ1-1, with D possibly TRBD1 on 5 matching bases. The germline gives CDR1 LGHDT, CDR2 YNNKEL (reference sequence). The V and J ends lost 4 bases and 0 bases respectively, with 18 bases between them. CDR3 length: 17 residues. DNA of the CDR3: TGTGCCAGCAGCCCCTACCTGGGTGGGGCATTGAACACTGAAGCTTTCTTT. It encodes CASSPYLGGALNTEAFF.